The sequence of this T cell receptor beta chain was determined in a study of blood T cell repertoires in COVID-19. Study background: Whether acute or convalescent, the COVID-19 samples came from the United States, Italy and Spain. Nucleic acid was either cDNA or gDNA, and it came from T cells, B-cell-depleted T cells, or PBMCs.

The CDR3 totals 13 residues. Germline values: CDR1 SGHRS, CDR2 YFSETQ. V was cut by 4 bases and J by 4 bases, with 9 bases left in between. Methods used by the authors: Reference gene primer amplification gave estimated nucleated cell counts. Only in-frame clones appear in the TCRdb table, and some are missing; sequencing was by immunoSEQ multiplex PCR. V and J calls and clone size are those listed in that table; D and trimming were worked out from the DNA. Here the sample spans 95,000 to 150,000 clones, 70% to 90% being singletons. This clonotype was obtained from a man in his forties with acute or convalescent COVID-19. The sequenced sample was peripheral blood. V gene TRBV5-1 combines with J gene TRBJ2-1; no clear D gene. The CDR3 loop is CASSTPPYNEQFF. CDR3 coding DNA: TGCGCCAGCAGCACTCCCCCGTACAATGAGCAGTTCTTC. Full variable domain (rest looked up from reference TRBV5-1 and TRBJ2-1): KAGVTQTPRYLIKTRGQQVTLSCSPISGHRSVSWYQQTPGQGLQFLFEYFSETQRNKGNFPGRFSGRQFSNSRSEMNVSTLELGDSALYLCASSTPPYNEQFFGPGTRLTVL.